The rows below give T cell receptor beta chains drawn from one sample of a study of blood T cells in healthy people across ages. TCRdb re-derived calls from the 5' RACE reads in MiXCR, one entry per CDR3 protein. In the table there are approximately 2,000,000 distinct CDR3 sequences, around 40% of which are singletons. Source material: blood. The source of these receptors is a human donor in good health. The CDR3 runs from the conserved cysteine through the conserved F or W. A D gene is named only where the DNA matches it firmly. Not every row has a clone size; where given, it reads once, few, many or a size class.

>many|TRBV15|TRBJ2-5|-
CATSQARPRLGETQYF
TGTGCCACCAGCCAAGCTCGGCCGAGGCTAGGGGAGACCCAGTACTTC
>-|TRBV10-3|TRBJ2-5|-
CAISEEYEETQYF
TGTGCCATCAGTGAAGAGTACGAAGAGACCCAGTACTTC
>few|TRBV20-1|TRBJ1-5|TRBD1
CSASGGTGEYQPQHF
TGCAGTGCTAGTGGGGGGACAGGGGAATATCAGCCCCAGCATTTT
>-|TRBV6-4|TRBJ2-3|TRBD2
CASSAAFGLALSDTQYF
TGTGCCAGCAGCGCCGCGTTTGGACTAGCCCTTTCGGATACGCAGTATTTT
>-|TRBV29-1|TRBJ1-1|-
CSVDDEDRWNTEAFF
TGCAGCGTTGACGATGAGGACAGATGGAACACTGAAGCTTTCTTT
>-|TRBV7-2|TRBJ2-1|TRBD2
CASSLNLGLAKNEQFF
TGTGCCAGCAGCTTAAATCTAGGACTAGCAAAAAATGAGCAGTTCTTC
>few|TRBV4-1|TRBJ2-7|-
CASSREVVGITYEQYF
TGCGCCAGCAGCCGGGAGGTAGTAGGGATAACCTACGAGCAGTACTTC
>-|TRBV2|TRBJ2-4|-
CASRKGVQEQYF
TGTGCCAGCAGGAAGGGGGTTCAGGAGCAGTACTTC
>few|TRBV2|TRBJ2-1|-
CASKVNDEQFF
TGTGCCAGCAAGGTAAACGATGAGCAGTTCTTC
>-|TRBV6-2/TRBV6-3|TRBJ2-1|-
CASRNPTNEQFF
TGTGCCAGCAGGAACCCCACTAATGAGCAGTTCTTC
>few|TRBV5-1|TRBJ1-1|-
CASSSGSDLLNTEAFF
TGCGCCAGCAGCTCTGGGTCGGACCTTCTGAACACTGAAGCTTTCTTT
>few|TRBV5-1|TRBJ1-2|TRBD1
CASNTGGYGYTF
TGCGCCAGCAATACAGGGGGCTATGGCTACACCTTC
>few|TRBV6-2/TRBV6-3|TRBJ2-1|TRBD2
CASSYLAPGLAGNEQFF
TGTGCCAGCAGTTATCTAGCCCCCGGACTAGCGGGGAATGAGCAGTTCTTC
>-|TRBV20-1|TRBJ2-7|TRBD2
CSANQLAGSSEQYF
TGCAGTGCTAACCAACTAGCGGGGTCGTCCGAGCAGTACTTC
>-|TRBV29-1|TRBJ2-1|TRBD2
CSVASAGVRNEQFF
TGCAGCGTTGCCTCTGCGGGAGTGCGAAATGAGCAGTTCTTC
>many|TRBV5-1|TRBJ1-1|TRBD1
CASSWGTGGTEAFF
TGCGCCAGCAGCTGGGGGACAGGGGGTACTGAAGCTTTCTTT
>-|TRBV20-1|TRBJ1-4|TRBD1
CSARDRGQGGEKLFF
TGCAGTGCTAGAGATAGAGGACAGGGTGGTGAAAAACTGTTTTTT
>-|TRBV29-1|TRBJ2-1|-
CSVVDPGEQFF
TGCAGCGTTGTCGATCCCGGTGAGCAGTTCTTC
>-|TRBV7-2|TRBJ1-2|TRBD1
CASSHRQGDYGYTF
TGTGCCAGCAGCCACAGACAGGGGGACTATGGCTACACCTTC
>-|TRBV7-2|TRBJ1-6|-
CASSSLIYNSPLHF
TGTGCCAGCAGCTCTCTTATCTATAATTCACCCCTCCACTTT
>-|TRBV29-1|TRBJ2-5|-
CSVRPADSQETQYF
TGCAGCGTTCGCCCCGCGGACAGCCAAGAGACCCAGTACTTC
>-|TRBV28|TRBJ1-6|-
CASNEGLHSPLHF
TGTGCCAGCAACGAGGGTTTGCATTCACCCCTCCACTTT
>few|TRBV6-5|TRBJ2-4|-
CASSYSIGQYYNEQYF
TGTGCCAGCAGTTACTCGATAGGACAGTACTACAATGAGCAGTACTTC
>-|TRBV5-1|TRBJ2-5|-
CASSLYHLGETQYF
TGCGCCAGCAGCTTGTATCACCTCGGAGAGACCCAGTACTTC
>-|TRBV7-3|TRBJ2-1|-
CASSLTGVARGGEQFF
TGTGCCAGCAGCTTAACGGGCGTCGCTAGGGGGGGTGAGCAGTTCTTC
>few|TRBV20-1|TRBJ2-7|-
CSASGAFYEQYF
TGCAGTGCTAGCGGGGCATTCTACGAGCAGTACTTC
>-|TRBV29-1|TRBJ2-1|TRBD2
CSAASGGAFEQFF
TGCAGCGCTGCTAGCGGGGGGGCATTTGAGCAGTTCTTC
>few|TRBV30|TRBJ1-1|TRBD1
CAWSGTTGRNTEAFF
TGTGCCTGGAGTGGGACGACAGGGAGGAACACTGAAGCTTTCTTT
>-|TRBV29-1|TRBJ1-1|TRBD1
CSVRTGLSDTEAFF
TGCAGCGTTCGGACAGGGCTTTCTGACACTGAAGCTTTCTTT
>-|TRBV29-1|TRBJ2-3|-
CSAKKQFIGPDTQYF
TGCAGCGCGAAGAAACAGTTCATCGGGCCAGATACGCAGTATTTT
>-|TRBV12-3/TRBV12-4|TRBJ2-5|TRBD2
CASSSLRGDRKETQYF
TGTGCCAGCAGTTCATTGCGGGGGGACCGTAAGGAGACCCAGTACTTC
>-|TRBV4-1|TRBJ1-1|TRBD1
CANRGFGTEAFF
TGCGCCAACAGGGGATTTGGCACTGAAGCTTTCTTT
>-|TRBV12-5|TRBJ2-1|-
CASGLGGTSVHEQFF
TGTGCTAGTGGTTTAGGAGGAACCTCGGTCCATGAGCAGTTCTTC
>-|TRBV11-1|TRBJ2-5|-
CASSLSGTQKETQYF
TGTGCCAGCAGCTTATCCGGGACACAAAAAGAGACCCAGTACTTC
>-|TRBV6-2/TRBV6-3|TRBJ1-4|-
CASSRGDKLFF
TGTGCCAGTTCTAGAGGAGACAAACTGTTTTTT
>-|TRBV29-1|TRBJ1-2|TRBD1
CSVDVKGTGYFGYTF
TGCAGCGTTGATGTCAAGGGGACAGGGTATTTTGGCTACACCTTC
>-|TRBV11-3|TRBJ2-5|-
CASSSVAGGSEQYF
TGTGCCAGCAGCTCCGTGGCAGGGGGGAGTGAGCAGTACTTC
>-|TRBV5-1|TRBJ2-5|-
CASSFILQETQYF
TGCGCCAGCAGCTTTATTCTGCAAGAGACCCAGTACTTC
>once|TRBV7-3|TRBJ2-1|-
CASSSGLPQGEQFF
TGTGCCAGCAGCTCGGGACTCCCCCAGGGTGAGCAGTTCTTC
>-|TRBV24-1|TRBJ1-2|TRBD1
CATSDSHPRTGNFLNYGYTF
TGTGCCACCAGTGACTCCCACCCGCGGACAGGGAATTTTCTTAACTATGGCTACACCTTC
>-|TRBV29-1|TRBJ1-1|-
CSVAWGTNTEAFF
TGCAGCGTAGCTTGGGGTACGAACACTGAAGCTTTCTTT
>-|TRBV11-3|TRBJ2-3|-
CASSLGSASTQYF
TGTGCCAGCAGCTTAGGGTCGGCTTCAACGCAGTATTTT
>-|TRBV7-9|TRBJ2-7|-
CASSSLGSAEAQYF
TGTGCCAGCAGCTCCCTGGGTAGCGCAGAGGCCCAGTACTTC
>few|TRBV11-3|TRBJ2-5|-
CASSFPKRDGETQYF
TGTGCCAGCAGCTTCCCGAAGAGGGATGGAGAGACCCAGTACTTC
>-|TRBV7-2|TRBJ2-1|-
CASSLGTVGVNEQFF
TGTGCCAGCAGCTTAGGTACGGTGGGGGTCAATGAGCAGTTCTTC
>few|TRBV20-1|TRBJ2-5|TRBD1
CSARDIRGQMETQYF
TGCAGTGCTAGAGATATAAGGGGACAGATGGAGACCCAGTACTTC
>few|TRBV24-1|TRBJ1-2|-
CATSDAKNYGYTF
TGTGCCACCAGTGATGCTAAGAACTATGGCTACACCTTC
>-|TRBV6-2/TRBV6-3|TRBJ2-4|TRBD2
CASSYGIAGIQYF
TGTGCCAGCAGTTACGGGATAGCGGGCATTCAGTACTTC